This T cell receptor beta chain was identified during a study of post-analysis software for immune sequencing data. Looking at the study overall: Relapsing-remitting, secondary progressive and progressive-relapsing courses of multiple sclerosis were included.

Regarding this clonotype: Its specificity is unknown.

Study-level points and caveats: TRBV5-6, TRBV5-1 and TRBV20-1 belonged to a set of roughly five TRBV segments that were more frequent in patients than controls.

The V and J ends lost 2 bases and 1 base respectively, with 13 bases between them. Germline V gives CDR1 DFQATT, CDR2 SNEGSKA (reference sequence). The CDR3 spans 15 residues. Unique molecular identifiers had been added to the TCR beta cDNA libraries. T cells numbering roughly 1 to 11 million yielded cDNA molecules that totaled around 500,000. TCRdb independently ran MiXCR on the PCR reads; one entry per CDR3 protein. This table has about 680,000 distinct CDR3 sequences, over 45% appearing once. The rearrangement uses TRBV20-1 and TRBJ2-3; the D gene is possibly TRBD1 (6 bases). Input material: blood. The receptor's source is a girl aged 2 to 10 with multiple sclerosis. The CDR3 spells CSARPLNRGTDTQYF. CDR3 DNA: TGCAGTGCTAGACCCTTAAACAGGGGCACAGATACGCAGTATTTT.